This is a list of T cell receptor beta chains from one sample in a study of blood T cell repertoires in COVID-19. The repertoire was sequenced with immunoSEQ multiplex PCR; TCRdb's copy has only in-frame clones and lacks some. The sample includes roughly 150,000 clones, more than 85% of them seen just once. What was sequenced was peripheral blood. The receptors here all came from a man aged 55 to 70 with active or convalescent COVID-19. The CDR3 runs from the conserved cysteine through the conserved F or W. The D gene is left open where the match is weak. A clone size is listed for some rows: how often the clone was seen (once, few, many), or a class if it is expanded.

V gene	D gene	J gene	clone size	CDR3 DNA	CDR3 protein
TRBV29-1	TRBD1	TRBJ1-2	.	TGCAGCGTTGTTGCAGGGGGCTATGGCTACACCTTC	CSVVAGGYGYTF
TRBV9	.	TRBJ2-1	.	TGTGCCAGCAGCGAGGGGGGGCTTGATGAGCAGTTCTTC	CASSEGGLDEQFF
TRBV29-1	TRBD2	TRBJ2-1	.	TGCAGCGTCCATGGGACTAGCGGGAGCTACAATGAGCAGTTCTTC	CSVHGTSGSYNEQFF
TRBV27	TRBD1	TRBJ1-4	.	TGTGCCAGCAGTTTCGGACAGGGTCGGGAAAAACTGTTTTTT	CASSFGQGREKLFF
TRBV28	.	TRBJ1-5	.	TGTGCCTCAGTGGGGAGGAATCAGCCCCAGCATTTT	CASVGRNQPQHF
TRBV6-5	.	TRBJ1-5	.	TGTGCCAGCAAAGTAGCTGTGGTTAGCAATCAGCCCCAGCATTTT	CASKVAVVSNQPQHF
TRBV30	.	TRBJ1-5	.	TGTGCCTGGAGTGTACAAACGAATCAGCCCCAGCATTTT	CAWSVQTNQPQHF
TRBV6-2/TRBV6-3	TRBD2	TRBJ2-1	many	TGTGCCAGCGGCCTAGCGGGGGGGCCGAGGAATGAGCAGTTCTTC	CASGLAGGPRNEQFF
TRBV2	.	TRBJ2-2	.	TGTGCCAGCAGTGTGAGGGGGGGGAACACCGGGGAGCTGTTTTTT	CASSVRGGNTGELFF
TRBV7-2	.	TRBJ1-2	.	TGTGCCAGCAGCCTGCTTGGACAGACCTATGGCTACACCTTC	CASSLLGQTYGYTF
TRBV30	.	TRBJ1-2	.	TGTGCCTGGGGCGGGACATCCGGCTACACCTTC	CAWGGTSGYTF
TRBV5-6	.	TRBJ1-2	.	TGTGCCAGCAGTGAAGACTGGCGTGGCTACACCTTC	CASSEDWRGYTF
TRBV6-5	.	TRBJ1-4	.	TGTGCCAGCAAGGGGAATTTAGACAGGGAAAAACTGTTTTTT	CASKGNLDREKLFF
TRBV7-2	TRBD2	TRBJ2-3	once	TGTGCCAGCAGCCCGCAGACTAGCGGGGGGGCGTCAGATACGCAGTATTTT	CASSPQTSGGASDTQYF
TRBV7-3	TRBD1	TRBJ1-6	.	TGTGCCAGCAGCTGGCGGGACAGGAATTCACCCCTCCACTTT	CASSWRDRNSPLHF
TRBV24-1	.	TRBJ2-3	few	TGTGCCACCAGTGATCCGGCAGGGGCCCCCAGAGATACGCAGTATTTT	CATSDPAGAPRDTQYF
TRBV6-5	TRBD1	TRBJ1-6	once	TGTGCCACCTATAGGGGGCTCGGCTATAATTCACCCCTCCACTTT	CATYRGLGYNSPLHF
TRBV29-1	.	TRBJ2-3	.	TGCAGCGTTAAGATAGGCACAGATACGCAGTATTTT	CSVKIGTDTQYF
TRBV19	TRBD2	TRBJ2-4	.	TGTGCCAGTAGTAAAGAAACGGGACTAATCCCGTACTTC	CASSKETGLIPYF
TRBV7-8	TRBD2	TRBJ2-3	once	TGTGCCAGCAGCACCCGACTAGCGGGAGTCCCAGATACGCAGTATTTT	CASSTRLAGVPDTQYF
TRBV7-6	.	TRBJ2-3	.	TGTGCCAGCACCATAACATCGGGGGGCGATACGCAGTATTTT	CASTITSGGDTQYF
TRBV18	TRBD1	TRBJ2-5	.	TGTGCCAGCTCACCAACCGGGACAGGGGGCAGAGAGACCCAGTACTTC	CASSPTGTGGRETQYF